This is a list of T cell receptor beta chains from one sample in a study of blood T cell repertoires in COVID-19. Method: immunoSEQ multiplex PCR; TCRdb's copy keeps in-frame clones and lacks some. The sample holds a few hundred thousand clones, approximately 80% seen once. The sequencing sample was made of peripheral blood. The source of these receptors is a woman between 45 and 65 years old with active or convalescent COVID-19. Both conserved end residues are part of each CDR3. A D gene is named only where the DNA matches it firmly. Not all rows give a size; the values are once, few, many and, for expanded clones, a class.

.	.	TRBV4-2	TRBJ1-2	TGTGCCAGCAGCCAAGACCGGGCAGCGGATGGCTACACCTTC	CASSQDRAADGYTF
TRBD2	.	TRBV11-1	TRBJ2-2	TGTGCCAGCAGTCGGACTAGTATAGCCGGGGAGCTGTTTTTT	CASSRTSIAGELFF
TRBD2	.	TRBV27	TRBJ2-5	TGTGCCAGCAGTCCAAATTCCGGACTAGCTGCGACCCAGTACTTC	CASSPNSGLAATQYF
.	.	TRBV20-1	TRBJ2-7	TGCAGTGCTAGTTCCAGGAACTACGAGCAGTACTTC	CSASSRNYEQYF
TRBD2	.	TRBV7-9	TRBJ2-7	TGTGCCAGCAGCAGGGGGACTAGCGCCGAGCAGTACTTC	CASSRGTSAEQYF
TRBD1	once	TRBV7-9	TRBJ1-6	TGTGCCAGCAGCTTAGTTGGAGTTGGGGGACAGAGGTTTAATTCACCCCTCCACTTT	CASSLVGVGGQRFNSPLHF
TRBD1	once	TRBV12-5	TRBJ2-1	TGTGCTAGTGGTTTGCCCACCGGGACAGGGGTCAATGAGCAGTTCTTC	CASGLPTGTGVNEQFF
.	.	TRBV2	TRBJ2-1	TGTGCCAGCAGGTTTGAGCATACGAGCTCCTACAATGAGCAGTTCTTC	CASRFEHTSSYNEQFF
TRBD1	.	TRBV5-6	TRBJ2-7	TGTGCCAGCAGCTCTACAGGGGCCCCCTACGAGCAGTACTTC	CASSSTGAPYEQYF
.	.	TRBV5-1	TRBJ2-2	TGCGCCAGCAGCTTGCGGGAGAGCCGGGATACCGGGGAGCTGTTTTTT	CASSLRESRDTGELFF
.	.	TRBV14	TRBJ1-1	TGTGCCAGCAGCCAACGGATACGGGGTGAAGCTTTCTTT	CASSQRIRGEAFF
TRBD1	.	TRBV25-1	TRBJ2-3	TGTGCCAGCAGCCCTCCCGGGACAGGGGGCACAGATACGCAGTATTTT	CASSPPGTGGTDTQYF
TRBD2	.	TRBV14	TRBJ2-1	TGTGCCAGCAGCCCGACTAGCGGGATCTCCTACAATGAGCAGTTCTTC	CASSPTSGISYNEQFF
TRBD1	.	TRBV6-5	TRBJ1-2	TGTGCCAGCAGTTCGGACAGGGGGAACCTCAACTTC	CASSSDRGNLNF
.	.	TRBV6-6	TRBJ2-7	TGTGCCAGCAGTTATGGGACATTGAGCGAGCAGTACTTC	CASSYGTLSEQYF
.	few	TRBV30	TRBJ1-2	TGTGCCTGGAGTAATAGGGGGGAAGGGAGGGATGGCTACACCTTC	CAWSNRGEGRDGYTF
.	once	TRBV25-1	TRBJ2-2	TGTGCCAGCAGTGAAATGAACCGAGCGAACACCGGGGAGCTGTTTTTT	CASSEMNRANTGELFF
.	.	TRBV5-6	TRBJ2-4	TGTGCCAGCAGCTTAAAGCGGGCGTGGGAAAACATTCAGTACTTC	CASSLKRAWENIQYF
TRBD2	.	TRBV24-1	TRBJ2-1	TGTGCCACCGCCGCTAGCGGGAGGTATGAGCAGTTCTTC	CATAASGRYEQFF
TRBD1	.	TRBV29-1	TRBJ2-2	TGCAGCGTTGAGCCCAGACAGGGGAAGCTGTTTTTT	CSVEPRQGKLFF
TRBD2	.	TRBV5-1	TRBJ2-5	TGCGCCAGCAGCTTGGGGACTAGCGGTTTACAAGAGACCCAGTACTTC	CASSLGTSGLQETQYF
TRBD2	.	TRBV5-6	TRBJ2-1	TGTGCCAGCAGCTTGGAACTAGCGGCAATATACAATGAGCAGTTCTTC	CASSLELAAIYNEQFF
TRBD1	.	TRBV19	TRBJ1-5	TGTGCCAGTAGTATAGATGGACAGGGCTTGGATCAGCCCCAGCATTTT	CASSIDGQGLDQPQHF
.	.	TRBV5-1	TRBJ1-4	TGCGCCAGCAGCCGACAGACAGGCTTTAATGAAAAACTGTTTTTT	CASSRQTGFNEKLFF
.	.	TRBV7-2	TRBJ2-7	TGTGCCAGCAGCTTAATGGGGCTCTCCTACGAGCAGTACTTC	CASSLMGLSYEQYF
.	.	TRBV5-1	TRBJ2-5	TGCGCCAGCAGCCAGACGGGAGCCACCATCGAGACCCAGTACTTC	CASSQTGATIETQYF
TRBD1	.	TRBV5-8	TRBJ1-4	TGTGCCAGCAGTTTTACTTTAGGGGGCGCGGCTAATGAAAAACTGTTTTTT	CASSFTLGGAANEKLFF
.	few	TRBV5-6	TRBJ1-6	TGTGCCAGCAGCCAACAGGGTTCACCCCTCCACTTT	CASSQQGSPLHF
.	.	TRBV2	TRBJ2-5	TGTGCCAGCAGTGGGTTAGTCGGGGAGACCCAGTACTTC	CASSGLVGETQYF
.	.	TRBV6-5	TRBJ1-5	TGTGCCAGCAGCTCTGGCGGGTTCCCGGGTCAGCCCCAGCATTTT	CASSSGGFPGQPQHF
.	.	TRBV12-3/TRBV12-4	TRBJ2-1	TGTGCCAGCAGTTTGGGGCGTAATGAGCAGTTCTTC	CASSLGRNEQFF
.	.	TRBV19	TRBJ1-1	TGTGCCAGTAGTATTCAGATAATGAACACTGAAGCTTTCTTT	CASSIQIMNTEAFF
.	once	TRBV29-1	TRBJ1-1	TGCAGCGTTGCGAAAGCTACTAAAAACACTGAAGCTTTCTTT	CSVAKATKNTEAFF
.	.	TRBV3-1/TRBV3-2	TRBJ1-1	TGTGCCAGCAGCCAAGGGGGACAGAACACTGAAGCTTTCTTT	CASSQGGQNTEAFF
TRBD2	few	TRBV5-6	TRBJ2-5	TGTGCCAGCAGGATAACTAGCGGGAGGTACCAAGAGACCCAGTACTTC	CASRITSGRYQETQYF
.	.	TRBV6-2/TRBV6-3	TRBJ1-1	TGTGCCAGCAGTCAGGGCCCCAGCACTGAAGCTTTCTTT	CASSQGPSTEAFF
TRBD2	.	TRBV29-1	TRBJ2-5	TGCAGCGTCTTGGGTCTAGCGGGAGCGGGGGAGACCCAGTACTTC	CSVLGLAGAGETQYF
TRBD1	.	TRBV5-1	TRBJ2-5	TGCGCCAGCAGCTTGGCTCGGGACAGGGGCCAAGAGACCCAGTACTTC	CASSLARDRGQETQYF
.	once	TRBV9	TRBJ1-1	TGTGCCAGCAGCGTAGATCCGCTGGACAGTGAAGCTTTCTTT	CASSVDPLDSEAFF
TRBD1	few	TRBV27	TRBJ1-2	TGTGCCAGCAGTTTATGGGGACAGGGGGCGGGTAACTATGGCTACACCTTC	CASSLWGQGAGNYGYTF